Presented here are 25 T cell receptor beta chains from one specimen sequenced in a study of cytomegalovirus exposure and HLA in healthy donors. The PCR was carried out with 60 Vbeta primers and 13 Jbeta primers. Method: immunoSEQ multiplex PCR; TCRdb's copy keeps in-frame clones and lacks some. The repertoire holds roughly 250,000 clones, with about four fifths as singletons. Sequenced sample: PBMCs. The receptors shown here come from a girl aged 2-10 years in good health and CMV-seronegative.

The count of this clone is one. The chain joins TRBV19 to TRBJ1-1; TRBD1 is a possible D gene (5 bases). The germline gives CDR1 LNHDA, CDR2 SQIVND (reference sequence). The CDR3 covers 12 residues. Between the trimmed V and J ends, which lost 8 bases and 7 bases, there was a span of 14 bases. The CDR3 nucleotides read TGTGCCAGTTTCGATTGGCAGGGTGAAGCTTTCTTT. Translated, it gives CASFDWQGEAFF.

J is TRBJ2-1 and V is TRBV7-9, with 7 bases that match TRBD2. CDR1 and CDR2 from the germline V gene are SEHNR and FQNEAQ (reference sequence). Losses at the gene ends were 4 bases for V and 6 bases for J; bases not matched to a gene: 15. This CDR3 is built from 17 residues. CDR3 sequence: CASSYPRFAGESNEQFF. CDR3 in DNA: TGTGCCAGCAGCTACCCCCGGTTCGCGGGAGAGTCCAATGAGCAGTTCTTC.

This clone was seen a single time. The chain is built from TRBV19 and TRBJ1-5; D remains ambiguous. The V gene's germline CDR1 is LNHDA and CDR2 SQIVND (reference sequence). V was pared by 6 bases and J by 0 bases, with 12 bases between. The CDR3 contains 15 residues. CDR3 region: CASRYSYPSNQPQHF. The CDR3 nucleotides are TGTGCCAGTAGGTACAGCTACCCTAGCAATCAGCCCCAGCATTTT.

This clone was counted once. The gene calls are TRBV28 and TRBJ1-2, with TRBD1 matching 7 bases. V trimming: 0 bases; J trimming: 2 bases; junction bases outside the gene matches: 3. The CDR3 runs to 15 residues. The germline V gene encodes CDR1 MDHEN and CDR2 SYDVKM. The CDR3 here is CASSLWPGGNYGYTF. Here the CDR3 DNA reads TGTGCCAGCAGTTTATGGCCAGGGGGGAACTATGGCTACACCTTC.

This sequence joins TRBV6-5 and TRBJ2-3, with a tentative D call TRBD2 (5 bases). Germline V gives CDR1 MNHEY, CDR2 SVGAGI. V was clipped by 4 bases and J by 2 bases, with 13 bases between them. The CDR3 covers 15 residues. CDR3 protein: CASSFSERTTDTQYF. CDR3 DNA sequence: TGTGCCAGCAGTTTTTCCGAGCGGACCACAGATACGCAGTATTTT.

The chain has TRBV28 and TRBJ1-2; TRBD1 aligns across 7 bases. V trimming: 2 bases; J trimming: 4 bases; junction bases outside the gene matches: 7. The CDR3 totals 15 residues. Germline loops: CDR1 MDHEN, CDR2 SYDVKM. CDR3: CASSLRPRQGYGYTF. CDR3 nucleotides: TGTGCCAGCAGTTTACGTCCGCGACAGGGCTATGGCTACACCTTC.

CDR3: CASSLYREQYF. CDR3 sequence (DNA): TGCGCCAGCAGCTTGTACCGGGAGCAGTACTTC. The chain carries TRBV5-1 and TRBJ2-7; D gene uncertain. Trimming removed 1 base at V and 7 bases at J, with 6 bases between. The CDR3 spans 11 residues. CDR1 is SGHRS, CDR2 YFSETQ, per germline.

The J gene is TRBJ2-3, the V gene TRBV30, with 8 bases that match TRBD1. The CDR3 is 14 residues long. After removal of 3 bases from V and 6 bases from J, the junction contained 8 bases not matched to a gene. The germline gives CDR1 GTSNPN, CDR2 SVGIG (reference sequence). As DNA, the CDR3 is TGTGCCTGGAGCTGGGCAGGGGGCGTCGATACGCAGTATTTT. It encodes CAWSWAGGVDTQYF.

The gene calls are TRBV13 and TRBJ1-4, with TRBD1 matching over 7 bases. Germline V lookup: CDR1 PRHDT, CDR2 FYEKMQ (reference sequence). Losses at the gene ends were 5 bases for V and 8 bases for J; bases not matched to a gene: 8. The CDR3 runs 14 residues. Written as DNA, the CDR3 is TGTGCCAGCAGCAAACAGGGACAGTGGGAAAAACTGTTTTTT. Protein: CASSKQGQWEKLFF.

This chain joins TRBV28 and TRBJ1-2, with D tentatively TRBD1 (5 bases). V was clipped by 5 bases and J by 5 bases, with 15 bases between them. CDR3 length: 14 residues. Germline assignment: CDR1 MDHEN and CDR2 SYDVKM. The CDR3 sequence is CASSLGTHWYGYTF. CDR3 nucleotide sequence: TGTGCCAGCAGTCTCGGGACTCATTGGTATGGCTACACCTTC.

The chain carries TRBV6-5 and TRBJ2-7, with TRBD1 matching over 7 bases. CDR1 is MNHEY and CDR2 is SVGAGI in the germline V gene. The CDR3 is made up of 15 amino acids. V was pared by 4 bases and J by 4 bases, with 10 bases of the junction left unmatched. In DNA, the CDR3 is TGTGCCAGCAGTTTAAGACAGGGTTTTTGGTACGAGCAGTACTTC. It codes for CASSLRQGFWYEQYF.

With respect to this clone: Germline and junction disagree at one end, which may indicate a read error. The chain recombines TRBV5-5 with TRBJ2-7; 8 nucleotides agree with TRBD1. Germline CDR1 is SGHKS and CDR2 is YYEKEE (reference sequence). CDR3 length: 15 amino acids. CDR3 sequence reads: CASSLYRGASYEQYF. CDR3 DNA: TGTGCCAGCAGCTTATACAGGGGGGCGTCCTATGAGCAGTACTTC.

The chain uses TRBV13 and TRBJ2-7, with 9 bases aligning to TRBD2. CDR3 size: 15 residues. J was trimmed by 5 bases and V by 5 bases; bases with no gene match: 10. Germline loops: CDR1 PRHDT, CDR2 FYEKMQ (reference sequence). CDR3 in DNA: TGTGCCAGCAGCCAGCGCGGGGGGGCCTTCGACGAGCAGTACTTC. Amino acids: CASSQRGGAFDEQYF.

V and J are TRBV11-2 and TRBJ2-7; 9 bases fit TRBD2. The V segment lost 1 base and the J segment 2 bases; nucleotides outside the gene matches: 3. The CDR3 length is 15 residues. The V gene's germline CDR1 is SGHAT and CDR2 FQNNGV. The CDR3 sequence: CASSLGGGAAYEQYF. The CDR3 DNA reads TGTGCCAGCAGCTTAGGCGGGGGGGCAGCCTACGAGCAGTACTTC.

Notes on this clone: An end of the junction does not agree with germline; a read error may underlie this. J is TRBJ2-3 and V is TRBV19, with 7 bases that match TRBD1. The CDR3 is 16 amino acids. Germline assignment: CDR1 LNHDA and CDR2 SQIVND (reference sequence). CDR3 residues: CASRAHRGAGTDTQCF. The DNA of the CDR3 is TGTGCCAGTAGGGCCCACAGGGGCGCGGGCACAGATACGCAGTGTTTT.

The rearrangement uses TRBV18 and TRBJ1-4; 8 bases line up with TRBD1. Germline CDR1 reads KGHSH; CDR2 reads LQKENI. This CDR3 has 16 residues. Trimming cost V 3 bases and J 5 bases; bases outside gene matches: 8. DNA for the CDR3: TGTGCCAGCTCACCTCCGAACAGGGGGGGAAATGAAAAACTGTTTTTT. This encodes CASSPPNRGGNEKLFF. Full variable domain (remainder filled in from reference TRBV18 and TRBJ1-4): NAGVMQNPRHLVRRRGQEARLRCSPMKGHSHVYWYRQLPEEGLKFMVYLQKENIIDESGMPKERFSAEFPKEGPSILRIQQVVRGDSAAYFCASSPPNRGGNEKLFFGSGTQLSVL.

The sample holds a few counts of this clone. This chain uses TRBV11-2 with TRBJ1-1, with a possible D match to TRBD1 (5 bases). Germline assignment: CDR1 SGHAT and CDR2 FQNNGV. This CDR3 contains 14 residues. V gave up 5 bases and J gave up 4 bases, with 14 bases separating them. The CDR3 here is CASSIEWGGTEAFF. In DNA, the CDR3 is TGTGCCAGCAGCATTGAGTGGGGGGGCACTGAAGCTTTCTTT. Complete variable domain (other parts from reference TRBV11-2 and TRBJ1-1): EAGVAQSPRYKIIEKRQSVAFWCNPISGHATLYWYQQILGQGPKLLIQFQNNGVVDDSQLPKDRFSAERLKGVDSTLKIQPAKLEDSAVYLCASSIEWGGTEAFFGQGTRLTVV.

The CDR3: CASSEGEMGFHTEAFF. CDR3 in DNA: TGTGCCAGCAGTGAGGGGGAGATGGGTTTTCACACTGAAGCTTTCTTT. This chain joins TRBV27 and TRBJ1-1, with D possibly being TRBD1 (6 bases). This CDR3 has 16 residues. CDR1 MNHEY and CDR2 SMNVEV come from the germline V gene (reference sequence). V lost 5 bases and J 3 bases, leaving 19 bases between the germline ends.

This clone came up a few times. The chain links TRBV7-9 to TRBJ2-1; TRBD1 agrees at 10 bases. The CDR3 runs 15 residues. The V gene's germline CDR1 is SEHNR and CDR2 FQNEAQ (reference sequence). The trim removed 6 bases at V and 8 bases at J, leaving 10 bases unmatched. The CDR3 reads CASSQGQGFIDEQFF. In nucleotides, the CDR3 is TGTGCCAGCAGTCAGGGACAGGGGTTTATAGATGAGCAGTTCTTC.

The chain uses TRBV12-5 and TRBJ1-5, with D tentatively TRBD1 (6 bases). V lost 7 bases, J lost 5 bases, and 15 bases lay in between. Germline CDR1 is LGHNT and CDR2 is FRNRAP. CDR3 length equals 14 residues. The CDR3 nucleotides are TGTGCTAGTGCTCCCGGGGGGGCAGATCAGCCCCAGCATTTT. Encoded protein: CASAPGGADQPQHF.

V and J are TRBV28 and TRBJ1-3; 7 bases fit TRBD1. CDR1 MDHEN and CDR2 SYDVKM come from the germline V gene. The CDR3 is 17 residues long. After removal of 2 bases from V and 7 bases from J, the junction contained 14 bases not matched to a gene. CDR3 sequence (DNA): TGTGCCAGCAGTTTACCCTCTTACAGGGGACCTTGGAACACCATATATTTT. This sequence encodes CASSLPSYRGPWNTIYF.

The chain is built from TRBV6-5 and TRBJ2-7; 8 bases align to TRBD1. CDR3 size: 15 residues. The V gene's germline CDR1 is MNHEY and CDR2 SVGAGI. With V trimmed by 6 bases and J by 3 bases, 10 bases remained unmatched. The CDR3 loop is CASSPGTGTFYEQYF. The CDR3, as DNA: TGTGCCAGCAGCCCGGGGACAGGAACGTTCTACGAGCAGTACTTC.

The V gene is TRBV28, the J gene TRBJ1-5; no clear D gene. Germline values: CDR1 MDHEN, CDR2 SYDVKM. V lost 5 bases, J lost 3 bases, and 11 bases lay in between. This CDR3 region has 14 residues. For the CDR3, the DNA is TGTGCCAGCAGTCCCATTTGGCACAATCAGCCCCAGCATTTT. Its translation is CASSPIWHNQPQHF.

The chain links TRBV5-6 to TRBJ1-2; D is ambiguous. V shed 0 bases and J shed 10 bases, with 16 bases lying between them. The V gene's germline CDR1 is SGHDT and CDR2 YYEEEE. CDR3 length: 14 amino acids. The CDR3 sequence: CASSLGFSLAYYTF. The CDR3 DNA reads TGTGCCAGCAGCTTGGGCTTCTCTTTAGCTTACTACACCTTC.

V gene TRBV5-1 combines with J gene TRBJ2-7, with D perhaps matching TRBD1 (5 bases). Trimming took 4 bases from V and 1 from J, leaving 12 bases between them. The CDR3 has 14 amino acids. Per the germline V gene, CDR1 is SGHRS and CDR2 is YFSETQ. The CDR3 spells CASSILSGSYEQYF. In DNA, the CDR3 is TGCGCCAGCAGCATTTTGTCAGGGTCCTACGAGCAGTACTTC.